The TCR beta chain described here comes from a study of CD8+CD57+ T cells in acquired aplastic anemia. The CDR3 contains 11 residues. CDR1 and CDR2 (germline): LNHDA, SQIVND (reference sequence). V dropped 7 bases and J dropped 8 bases, with 9 bases sitting between them. Profiling of TCR beta VDJ combinations and CDR3 sequences used genomic DNA as template. One entry per CDR3 protein results from TCRdb running MiXCR on the reads. Altogether about 180,000 distinct CDR3 sequences are present, over 40% being singletons, with the ten largest covering roughly 1.8%. For sequencing, patients were chosen who had shown expansion of CD8+CD57+ cells by flow cytometry. This clonotype was observed many times.

The V gene is TRBV19, the J gene TRBJ2-1, with D unresolved. The sequence came from a human donor with aplastic anemia. Sequenced material: sorted CD4+, CD8+, or CD8+CD57+ T cells (not recorded which) from PBMCs. The chain's CDR3 is CASKGGDEQFF. CDR3 DNA: TGTGCCAGTAAAGGTGGCGATGAGCAGTTCTTC.